These T cell receptor beta chains were read from a single sample in a study of OX40 agonist ivuxolimab in advanced cancers. The repertoire was sequenced with immunoSEQ multiplex PCR; TCRdb's copy has only in-frame clones and lacks some. The sample holds about 20,000 clones; around 85% are singletons and the top ten take around 16%. This specimen consisted of CD4+ or CD8+ T cells sorted from blood, obtained in a trial of the OX40 agonist ivuxolimab. Every receptor here comes from an adult with an advanced solid tumor such as melanoma, head and neck, liver or kidney cancer. The CDR3 runs from the conserved cysteine through the conserved F or W. D genes are given only for firm matches. Only some rows state a clone size, as once, few, many or a class for expanded clones.

J gene: TRBJ2-5
clone size: .
D gene: .
V gene: TRBV4-1
CDR3 DNA: TGCGCCAGCAGCCAGGGAGGACTACAAGAGACCCAGTACTTC
CDR3 protein: CASSQGGLQETQYF

J gene: TRBJ2-7
clone size: .
D gene: .
V gene: TRBV6-5
CDR3 DNA: TGTGCCAGCAGTTACTGGGGGGAGGGGGCGAGCTACGAGCAGTACTTC
CDR3 protein: CASSYWGEGASYEQYF

J gene: TRBJ2-5
clone size: .
D gene: .
V gene: TRBV2
CDR3 DNA: TGTGCCAGCGGACAGCTACAAGAGACCCAGTACTTC
CDR3 protein: CASGQLQETQYF

J gene: TRBJ1-2
clone size: .
D gene: .
V gene: TRBV4-3
CDR3 DNA: TGCGCCAGCAGCCCCTGGGGGAACTATGGCTACACCTTC
CDR3 protein: CASSPWGNYGYTF

J gene: TRBJ2-2
clone size: .
D gene: .
V gene: TRBV11-2
CDR3 DNA: TGTGCCAGCAGCCCCGGGACTTACACCGGGGAGCTGTTTTTT
CDR3 protein: CASSPGTYTGELFF

J gene: TRBJ1-2
clone size: .
D gene: TRBD1
V gene: TRBV19
CDR3 DNA: TGTGCCAGTAGTACCCAACGCCGGGGACAGACTGTCTATGGCTACACCTTC
CDR3 protein: CASSTQRRGQTVYGYTF

J gene: TRBJ1-1
clone size: .
D gene: .
V gene: TRBV27
CDR3 DNA: TGTGCCAGCAGTTCCATCCTGGGGGGATACACTGAAGCTTTCTTT
CDR3 protein: CASSSILGGYTEAFF

J gene: TRBJ1-6
clone size: .
D gene: .
V gene: TRBV4-1
CDR3 DNA: TGCGCCAGCAGCCAAGAAGAGATGGGAAAGGCCTATAATTCACCCCTCCACTTT
CDR3 protein: CASSQEEMGKAYNSPLHF

J gene: TRBJ1-2
clone size: .
D gene: TRBD1
V gene: TRBV6-6
CDR3 DNA: TGTGCCAGCAGTGGACAGGTCTATGGCTACACCTTC
CDR3 protein: CASSGQVYGYTF

J gene: TRBJ2-2
clone size: .
D gene: TRBD2
V gene: TRBV18
CDR3 DNA: TGTGCCAGCTCACCACCGAGTAGCGGGAGAACCGGGGAGCTGTTTTTT
CDR3 protein: CASSPPSSGRTGELFF

J gene: TRBJ2-7
clone size: once
D gene: .
V gene: TRBV14
CDR3 DNA: TGTGCCAGCAGCGCCCGACGGTCAAGCTCCTACGAGCAGTACTTC
CDR3 protein: CASSARRSSSYEQYF

J gene: TRBJ2-3
clone size: .
D gene: TRBD1
V gene: TRBV25-1
CDR3 DNA: TGTGCCAGCAGTGATATTGGGACAGACGACACAGATACGCAGTATTTT
CDR3 protein: CASSDIGTDDTDTQYF

J gene: TRBJ2-1
clone size: .
D gene: TRBD2
V gene: TRBV5-4
CDR3 DNA: TGTGCCAGCAGCTTGGCCCGGCGAGCGGGGGAGCAGTTCTTC
CDR3 protein: CASSLARRAGEQFF

J gene: TRBJ2-5
clone size: once
D gene: TRBD2
V gene: TRBV25-1
CDR3 DNA: TGTGCCAGCAGTAAGGGACTAGCGGGGGGGGGAGAGACCCAGTACTTC
CDR3 protein: CASSKGLAGGGETQYF

J gene: TRBJ2-1
clone size: .
D gene: TRBD2
V gene: TRBV19
CDR3 DNA: TGTGCCAGTAGTATAGGACTAGCGGGAGGGTCACTATCCTACAATGAGCAGTTCTTC
CDR3 protein: CASSIGLAGGSLSYNEQFF

J gene: TRBJ2-7
clone size: .
D gene: .
V gene: TRBV7-9
CDR3 DNA: TGTGCCAGCAGCTTCAACCCCCACACCCTCTCCTACGAGCAGTACTTC
CDR3 protein: CASSFNPHTLSYEQYF